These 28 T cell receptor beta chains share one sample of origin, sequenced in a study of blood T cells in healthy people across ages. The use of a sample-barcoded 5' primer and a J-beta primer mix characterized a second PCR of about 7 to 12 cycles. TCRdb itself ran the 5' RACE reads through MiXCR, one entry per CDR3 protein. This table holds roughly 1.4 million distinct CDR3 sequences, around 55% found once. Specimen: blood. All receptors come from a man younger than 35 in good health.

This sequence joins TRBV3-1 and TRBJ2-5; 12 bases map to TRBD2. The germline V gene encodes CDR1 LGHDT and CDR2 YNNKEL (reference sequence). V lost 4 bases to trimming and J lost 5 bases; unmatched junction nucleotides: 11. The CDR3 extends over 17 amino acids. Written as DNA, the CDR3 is TGTGCCAGCAGCCCACCCCAACTAGCGGGGGGCCCGGAGACCCAGTACTTC. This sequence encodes CASSPPQLAGGPETQYF.

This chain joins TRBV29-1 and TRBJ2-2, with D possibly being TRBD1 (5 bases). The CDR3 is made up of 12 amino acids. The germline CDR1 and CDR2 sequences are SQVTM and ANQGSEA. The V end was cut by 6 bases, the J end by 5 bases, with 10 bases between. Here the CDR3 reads CSVEDTTGELFF. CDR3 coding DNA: TGCAGCGTAGAGGACACGACCGGGGAGCTGTTTTTT.

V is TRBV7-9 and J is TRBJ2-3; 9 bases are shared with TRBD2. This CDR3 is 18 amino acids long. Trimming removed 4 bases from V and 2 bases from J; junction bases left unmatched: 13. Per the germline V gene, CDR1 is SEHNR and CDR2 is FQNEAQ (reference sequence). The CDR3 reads CASSSLLWPSGDTDTQYF. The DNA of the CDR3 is TGTGCCAGCAGCTCCTTATTGTGGCCTAGCGGGGACACAGATACGCAGTATTTT.

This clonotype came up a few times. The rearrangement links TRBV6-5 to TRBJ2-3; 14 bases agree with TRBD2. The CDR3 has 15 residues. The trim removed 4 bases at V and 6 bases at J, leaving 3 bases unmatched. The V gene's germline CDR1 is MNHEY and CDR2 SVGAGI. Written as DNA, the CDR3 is TGTGCCAGCAGTTCTAGGACTAGCGGGGGGGATACGCAGTATTTT. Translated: CASSSRTSGGDTQYF.

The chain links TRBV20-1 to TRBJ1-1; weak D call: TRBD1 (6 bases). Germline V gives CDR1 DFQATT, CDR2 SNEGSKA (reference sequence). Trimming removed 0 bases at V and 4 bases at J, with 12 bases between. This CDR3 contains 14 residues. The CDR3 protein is CSARDGTQATEAFF. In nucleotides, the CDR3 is TGCAGTGCTAGAGATGGGACACAGGCCACTGAAGCTTTCTTT.

The CDR3 region has the DNA TGTGCCAGCAGTGACGTGGAGGGGTACAATGAGCAGTTCTTC. This gives the protein CASSDVEGYNEQFF. The chain carries TRBV6-6 and TRBJ2-1; a possible D gene is TRBD2 (6 bases). With 5 bases removed from V and 4 bases from J, the gap between germline ends came to 12 bases. The CDR3 is 14 residues long. Germline V gene lookup returns CDR1 MNHNY and CDR2 SVGAGI (reference sequence).

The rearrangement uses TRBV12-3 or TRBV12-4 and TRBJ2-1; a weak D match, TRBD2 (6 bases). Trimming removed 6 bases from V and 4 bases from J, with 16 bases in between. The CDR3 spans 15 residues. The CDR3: CASRFGASVYNEQFF. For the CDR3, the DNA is TGTGCCAGCAGATTCGGTGCTAGCGTGTACAATGAGCAGTTCTTC.

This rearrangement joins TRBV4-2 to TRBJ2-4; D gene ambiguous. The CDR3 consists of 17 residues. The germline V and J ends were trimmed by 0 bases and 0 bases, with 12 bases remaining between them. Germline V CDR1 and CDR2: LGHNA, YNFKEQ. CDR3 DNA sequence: TGTGCCAGCAGCCAAGAGGGCGGACGACTAGCCAAAAACATTCAGTACTTC. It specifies CASSQEGGRLAKNIQYF.

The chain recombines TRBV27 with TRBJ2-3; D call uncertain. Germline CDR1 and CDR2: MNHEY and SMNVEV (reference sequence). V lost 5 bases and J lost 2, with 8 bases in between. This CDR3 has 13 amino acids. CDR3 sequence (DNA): TGTGCCAGCAGTCCCATTCACACAGATACGCAGTATTTT. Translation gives CASSPIHTDTQYF.

CDR3 region: CASSARGASPANEQFF. In DNA, the CDR3 is TGCGCCAGCAGCGCGCGGGGGGCCTCGCCGGCCAATGAGCAGTTCTTC. This chain uses TRBV4-3 with TRBJ2-1; 8 nucleotides line up with TRBD2. Per the germline V gene, CDR1 is LGHNA and CDR2 is YSLEER. The CDR3 spans 16 residues. Trimming cost V 5 bases and J 6 bases; bases outside gene matches: 12.

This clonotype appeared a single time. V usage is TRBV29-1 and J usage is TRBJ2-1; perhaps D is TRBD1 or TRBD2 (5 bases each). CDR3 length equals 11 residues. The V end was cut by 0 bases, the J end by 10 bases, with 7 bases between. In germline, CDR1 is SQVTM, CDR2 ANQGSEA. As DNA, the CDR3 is TGCAGCGTTGAAGATGGGGACGAGCAGTTCTTC. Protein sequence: CSVEDGDEQFF.

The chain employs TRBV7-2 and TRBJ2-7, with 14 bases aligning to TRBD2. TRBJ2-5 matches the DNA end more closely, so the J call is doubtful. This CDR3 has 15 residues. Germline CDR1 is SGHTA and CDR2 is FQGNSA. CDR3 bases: TGTGCCAGCAGCTTACGGACTAGCGGGGGGTGGACCCAGTACTTC. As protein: CASSLRTSGGWTQYF.

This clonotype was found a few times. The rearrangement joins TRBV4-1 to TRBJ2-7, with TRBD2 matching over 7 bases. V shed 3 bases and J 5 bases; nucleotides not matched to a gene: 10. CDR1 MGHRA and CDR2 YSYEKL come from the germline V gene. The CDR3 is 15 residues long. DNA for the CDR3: TGCGCCAGCAGCCAGCTAGGGGCGGGAGTAGACGAGCAGTACTTC. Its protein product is CASSQLGAGVDEQYF.

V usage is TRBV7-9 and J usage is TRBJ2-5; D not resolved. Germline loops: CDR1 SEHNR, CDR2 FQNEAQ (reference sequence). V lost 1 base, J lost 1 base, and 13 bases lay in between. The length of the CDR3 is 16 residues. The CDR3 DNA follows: TGTGCCAGCAGCTTAGAATTAGGCCAGCTCCAAGAGACCCAGTACTTC. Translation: CASSLELGQLQETQYF.

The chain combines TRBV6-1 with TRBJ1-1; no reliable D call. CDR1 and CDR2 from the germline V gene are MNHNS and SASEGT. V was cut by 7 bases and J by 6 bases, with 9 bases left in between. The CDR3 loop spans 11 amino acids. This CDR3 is CASTVAPEAFF. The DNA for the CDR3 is TGTGCCAGCACCGTAGCTCCTGAAGCTTTCTTT.

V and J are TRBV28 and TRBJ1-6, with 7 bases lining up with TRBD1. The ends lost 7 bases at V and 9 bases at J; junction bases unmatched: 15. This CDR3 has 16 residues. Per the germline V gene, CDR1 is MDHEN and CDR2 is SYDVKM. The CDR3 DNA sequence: TGTGCCAGCACCCCACCGGGTCAGGGGGTGGTTTCACCCCTCCACTTT. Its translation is CASTPPGQGVVSPLHF. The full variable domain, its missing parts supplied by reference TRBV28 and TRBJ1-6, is DVKVTQSSRYLVKRTGEKVFLECVQDMDHENMFWYRQDPGLGLRLIYFSYDVKMKEKGDIPEGYSVSREKKERFSLILESASTNQTSMYLCASTPPGQGVVSPLHFGNGTRLTVT.

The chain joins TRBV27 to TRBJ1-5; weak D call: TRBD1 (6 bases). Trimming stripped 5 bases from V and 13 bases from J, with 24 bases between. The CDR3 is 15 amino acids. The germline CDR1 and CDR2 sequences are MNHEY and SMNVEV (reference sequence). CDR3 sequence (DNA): TGTGCCAGCAGTCCAATGGGGGGGGGCACAGATACGCAGCATTTT. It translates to CASSPMGGGTDTQHF.

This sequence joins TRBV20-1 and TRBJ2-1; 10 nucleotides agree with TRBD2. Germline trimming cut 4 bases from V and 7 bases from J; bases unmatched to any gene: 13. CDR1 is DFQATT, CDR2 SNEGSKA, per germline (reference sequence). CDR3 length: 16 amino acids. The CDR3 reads CSAKKLAGNPGNEQFF. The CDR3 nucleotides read TGCAGTGCTAAAAAACTAGCGGGGAATCCGGGGAATGAGCAGTTCTTC.

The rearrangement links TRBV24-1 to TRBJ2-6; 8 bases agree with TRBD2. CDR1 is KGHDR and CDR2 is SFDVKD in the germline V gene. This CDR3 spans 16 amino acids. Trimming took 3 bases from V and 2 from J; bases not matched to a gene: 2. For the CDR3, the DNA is TGTGCCACCAGTGATCCGGGGGGGACTGGGGCCAACGTCCTGACTTTC. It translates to CATSDPGGTGANVLTF.

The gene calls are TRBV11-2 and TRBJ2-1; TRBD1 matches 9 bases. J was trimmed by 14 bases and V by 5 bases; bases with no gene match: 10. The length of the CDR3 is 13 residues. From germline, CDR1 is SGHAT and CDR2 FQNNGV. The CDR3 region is CASSATGGITKFF. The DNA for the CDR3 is TGTGCCAGCAGCGCGACAGGGGGAATTACAAAGTTCTTC.

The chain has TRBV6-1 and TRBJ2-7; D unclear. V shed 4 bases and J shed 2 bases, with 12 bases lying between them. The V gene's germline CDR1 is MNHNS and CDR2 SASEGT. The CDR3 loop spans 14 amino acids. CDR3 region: CASSARLKAYEQYF. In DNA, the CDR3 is TGTGCCAGCAGTGCAAGGCTTAAGGCCTACGAGCAGTACTTC.

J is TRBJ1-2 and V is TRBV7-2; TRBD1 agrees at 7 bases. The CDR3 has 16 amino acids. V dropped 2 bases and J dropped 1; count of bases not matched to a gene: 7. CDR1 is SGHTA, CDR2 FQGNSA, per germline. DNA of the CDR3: TGTGCCAGCAGCTTAATGGACTCAGGGGGTAACTATGGCTACACCTTC. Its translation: CASSLMDSGGNYGYTF. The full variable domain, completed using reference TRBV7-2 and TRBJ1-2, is GAGVSQSPSNKVTEKGKDVELRCDPISGHTALYWYRQSLGQGLEFLIYFQGNSAPDKSGLPSDRFSAERTGGSVSTLTIQRTQQEDSAVYLCASSLMDSGGNYGYTFGSGTRLTVV.

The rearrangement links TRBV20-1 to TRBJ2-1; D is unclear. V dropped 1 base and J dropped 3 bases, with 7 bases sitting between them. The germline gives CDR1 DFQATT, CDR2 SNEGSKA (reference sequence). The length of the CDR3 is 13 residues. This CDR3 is CSARGLGYNEQFF. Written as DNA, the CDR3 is TGCAGTGCTAGAGGTCTGGGCTACAATGAGCAGTTCTTC.

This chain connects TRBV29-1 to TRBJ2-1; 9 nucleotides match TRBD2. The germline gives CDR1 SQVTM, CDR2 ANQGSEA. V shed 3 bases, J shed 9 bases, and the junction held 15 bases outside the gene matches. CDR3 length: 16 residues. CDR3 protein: CSVDSTGTSLASEQFF. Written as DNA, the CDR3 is TGCAGCGTTGACTCAACCGGGACTAGCCTAGCCTCTGAGCAGTTCTTC.

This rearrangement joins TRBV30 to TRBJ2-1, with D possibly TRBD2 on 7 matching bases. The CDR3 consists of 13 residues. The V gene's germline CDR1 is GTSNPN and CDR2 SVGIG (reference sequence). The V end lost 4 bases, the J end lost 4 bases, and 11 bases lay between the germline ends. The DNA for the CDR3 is TGTGCCTGGAAGGGGGGGCTGTACAATGAGCAGTTCTTC. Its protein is CAWKGGLYNEQFF.

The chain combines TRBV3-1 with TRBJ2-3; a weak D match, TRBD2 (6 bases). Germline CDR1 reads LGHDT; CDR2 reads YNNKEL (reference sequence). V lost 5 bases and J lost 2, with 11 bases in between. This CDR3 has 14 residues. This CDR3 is CASSDGTYTDTQYF. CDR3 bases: TGTGCCAGCAGCGACGGGACTTACACAGATACGCAGTATTTT.

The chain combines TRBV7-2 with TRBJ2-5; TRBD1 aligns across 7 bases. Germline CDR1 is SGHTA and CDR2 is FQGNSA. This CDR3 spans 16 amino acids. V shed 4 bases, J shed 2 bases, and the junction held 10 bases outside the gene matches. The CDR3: CASSYKPGQRQETQYF. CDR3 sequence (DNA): TGTGCCAGCAGCTATAAGCCGGGACAGCGACAAGAGACCCAGTACTTC.

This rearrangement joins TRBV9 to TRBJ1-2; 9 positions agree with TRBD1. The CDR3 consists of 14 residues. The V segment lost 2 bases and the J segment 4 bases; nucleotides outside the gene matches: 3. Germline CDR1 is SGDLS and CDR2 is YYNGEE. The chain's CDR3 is CASSVDRGFYGYTF. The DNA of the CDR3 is TGTGCCAGCAGCGTGGACAGGGGATTCTATGGCTACACCTTC.